The next 4 T cell receptor beta chains were all read from a single sample in a study of blood T cells in healthy people across ages. With a J-beta primer mix and a sample-barcoded 5' primer, a second PCR ran about 7 to 11 cycles. In TCRdb, the 5' RACE reads were re-called with MiXCR into one record per CDR3 protein. The table has around 990,000 distinct CDR3 sequences, more than 30% seen once; the top ten hold around 13%. The sample taken for sequencing was blood. These receptors were taken from a man aged 18 to 30 in good health.

The CDR3: CASSSSRDFWSPHREQFF. The CDR3 bases are TGTGCCAGCAGCTCGAGCCGGGACTTCTGGTCCCCACATCGTGAGCAGTTCTTC. The J gene is TRBJ2-1, the V gene TRBV7-2, with D possibly matching TRBD2 (6 bases). The CDR3 covers 18 residues. The germline V and J ends were trimmed by 4 bases and 9 bases, with 28 bases remaining between them. Germline lookup yields CDR1 SGHTA and CDR2 FQGNSA. The variable domain in full, completed from reference TRBV7-2 and TRBJ2-1, reads GAGVSQSPSNKVTEKGKDVELRCDPISGHTALYWYRQSLGQGLEFLIYFQGNSAPDKSGLPSDRFSAERTGGSVSTLTIQRTQQEDSAVYLCASSSSRDFWSPHREQFFGPGTRLTVL.

The chain has TRBV12-3 or TRBV12-4 and TRBJ2-7; 9 bases are shared with TRBD2. The J call is doubtful: the DNA matches TRBJ2-5 better. The CDR3 loop spans 15 amino acids. The CDR3 nucleotides are TGTGCCGGCACCAGGAGGGGACTAGCCGAAGAGACCCAGTACTTC. This translates into CAGTRRGLAEETQYF.

The J gene is TRBJ2-1, the V gene TRBV2; D might be TRBD1 or TRBD2, each matching 5 bases. The germline V gene has CDR1 SNHLY and CDR2 FYNNEI. CDR3 length: 14 residues. Trimming shortened V by 6 bases and J by 5 bases, and 14 bases separated the two germline ends. DNA of the CDR3: TGTGCCAGCAGGGGGGTCGGACGAGACAATGAGCAGTTCTTC. The encoded protein is CASRGVGRDNEQFF.

Turning to this clonotype: Its ends do not fully match the called genes, so a read error is possible. The rearrangement uses TRBV4-2 and TRBJ2-1, with D uncertain. This CDR3 has 15 residues. The germline CDR1 and CDR2 sequences are LGHNA and YNFKEQ. The CDR3 DNA sequence: TGTGCCAGCAGCCAAGCTTTCCAGGTCTCTGGTGAGAAGTTCTTC. It translates to CASSQAFQVSGEKFF.